Presented here are 22 T cell receptor beta chains from one specimen sequenced in a study of stem cell transplantation in POMP-related autoinflammatory disease. Study findings and constraints: A trend toward lower repertoire diversity and greater clonality appeared in every analyzed T-cell subset of PRAID patients. In PRAID patients, the number of distinct TRB V-J gene pairings was restricted.

TCRdb's copy holds only in-frame clones and misses some; the assay was immunoSEQ multiplex PCR. This table has thousands of clones, approximately 91% appearing once. Their antigens remain unidentified. This material consisted of CD8+ T cells from PBMCs, taken before stem cell transplantation. These receptors were taken from a human donor with POMP-related autoinflammation and immune dysregulation (PRAID).

CDR3 DNA sequence: TGTGCCAGCAGTTTGTATGCGGGGACCTACGAGCAGTACTTC. Protein sequence: CASSLYAGTYEQYF. The gene calls are TRBV28 and TRBJ2-7; a possible D gene is TRBD2 (6 bases). This CDR3 is 14 amino acids long. Germline V gene sequence: CDR1 MDHEN, CDR2 SYDVKM. Deletions cut 3 bases from V and 2 bases from J, with 11 bases between.

This clone was seen once. The V gene is TRBV28, the J gene TRBJ1-1; possibly TRBD1 for D (5 bases). Trimming left V 2 bases short and J 4 bases short, with 8 bases between. Germline values: CDR1 MDHEN, CDR2 SYDVKM. CDR3 length: 13 residues. The CDR3 bases are TGTGCCAGCAGTTTAATGAGGGGCACTGAAGCTTTCTTT. Amino acid sequence: CASSLMRGTEAFF. The complete variable domain, with remaining parts taken from reference TRBV28 and TRBJ1-1, reads DVKVTQSSRYLVKRTGEKVFLECVQDMDHENMFWYRQDPGLGLRLIYFSYDVKMKEKGDIPEGYSVSREKKERFSLILESASTNQTSMYLCASSLMRGTEAFFGQGTRLTVV.

The chain employs TRBV27 and TRBJ2-4; D gene uncertain. Trimming removed 6 bases at V and 0 bases at J, with 15 bases between. Germline V gene lookup returns CDR1 MNHEY and CDR2 SMNVEV (reference sequence). This CDR3 has 16 residues. The DNA for the CDR3 is TGTGCCAGCAGGACCTCGGGCCCTCTAGCCAAAAACATTCAGTACTTC. Translated, it gives CASRTSGPLAKNIQYF.

This clone came up a few times. CDR3 region: CSVRGTSDTEAFF. CDR3 DNA sequence: TGCAGCGTTCGGGGAACGTCGGACACTGAAGCTTTCTTT. The rearrangement links TRBV29-1 to TRBJ1-1, with D unclear. Germline-derived CDR1 and CDR2 are SQVTM and ANQGSEA. V lost 5 bases and J lost 3, with 13 bases in between. The CDR3 is made up of 13 amino acids.

The chain couples TRBV9 to TRBJ2-5, with D perhaps TRBD1 or TRBD2 (6 bases each). V was pared by 3 bases and J by 4 bases, with 19 bases between. The germline gives CDR1 SGDLS, CDR2 YYNGEE. This CDR3 comprises 16 residues. This chain's CDR3 is CASSALARGRGETQYF. CDR3 sequence (DNA): TGTGCCAGCAGCGCCCTAGCCCGGGGGCGGGGAGAGACCCAGTACTTC. The variable domain in full, with the rest retrieved from reference TRBV9 and TRBJ2-5, is DSGVTQTPKHLITATGQRVTLRCSPRSGDLSVYWYQQSLDQGLQFLIQYYNGEERAKGNILERFSAQQFPDLHSELNLSSLELGDSALYFCASSALARGRGETQYFGPGTRLLVL.

The CDR3 sequence is CASSSGTGEDTYEQYF. The CDR3 bases are TGTGCCAGCAGCTCAGGGACAGGCGAAGATACCTACGAGCAGTACTTC. This chain connects TRBV11-1 to TRBJ2-7; 8 bases agree with TRBD1. The germline V gene encodes CDR1 SGHAT and CDR2 FQDESV (reference sequence). This CDR3 region has 16 residues. The trim removed 4 bases at V and 2 bases at J, leaving 10 bases unmatched.

The rearrangement links TRBV4-1 to TRBJ1-2; no clear D. The germline V gene encodes CDR1 MGHRA and CDR2 YSYEKL. V dropped 1 base and J dropped 0 bases, with 12 bases sitting between them. This CDR3 has 16 amino acids. The CDR3 coding sequence is TGCGCCAGCAGCCAAGGGCGGCAGGCGGCTAACTATGGCTACACCTTC. Translation gives CASSQGRQAANYGYTF.

This chain joins TRBV6-5 and TRBJ2-7; D is unclear. The CDR3 has 13 amino acids. The germline V and J ends were trimmed by 0 bases and 1 base, with 4 bases remaining between them. The germline CDR1 and CDR2 sequences are MNHEY and SVGAGI. DNA for the CDR3: TGTGCCAGCAGTTACTCGACATCCTACGAGCAGTACTTC. It codes for CASSYSTSYEQYF.

Notes on this clone: Compared with germline, one end of the junction differs, possibly owing to a read error. The chain is built from TRBV5-4 and TRBJ1-1; tentative D call: TRBD1 (5 bases). The CDR3 has 13 amino acids. Per germline, CDR1 SGHNT and CDR2 YYREEE (reference sequence). The CDR3 region is CAGSFSGGTEAFF. CDR3 nucleotide sequence: TGTGCCGGCAGCTTTTCGGGGGGCACTGAAGCTTTCTTT. The whole variable domain, remainder taken from reference TRBV5-4 and TRBJ1-1, is ETGVTQSPTHLIKTRGQQVTLRCSSQSGHNTVSWYQQALGQGPQFIFQYYREEENGRGNFPPRFSGLQFPNYSSELNVNALELDDSALYLCAGSFSGGTEAFFGQGTRLTVV.

The rearrangement links TRBV7-9 to TRBJ2-1; 14 bases match TRBD2. Losses at the gene ends were 2 bases for V and 7 bases for J; bases not matched to a gene: 4. The CDR3 loop spans 16 amino acids. Germline assignment: CDR1 SEHNR and CDR2 FQNEAQ (reference sequence). CDR3 amino acids: CASSLRLAGGRNEQFF. CDR3 sequence (DNA): TGTGCCAGCAGCTTAAGACTAGCGGGAGGGCGGAATGAGCAGTTCTTC.

V is TRBV7-9 and J is TRBJ2-7, with 9 bases aligning to TRBD1. The trim removed 5 bases at V and 5 bases at J, leaving 13 bases unmatched. Per germline, CDR1 SEHNR and CDR2 FQNEAQ (reference sequence). CDR3 length: 16 residues. The CDR3 loop is CASSPRNGQGLHEQYF. For the CDR3, the DNA is TGTGCCAGCAGCCCACGGAATGGACAGGGGCTTCACGAGCAGTACTTC. Supplemented by reference TRBV7-9 and TRBJ2-7, the full variable domain reads DTGVSQNPRHKITKRGQNVTFRCDPISEHNRLYWYRQTLGQGPEFLTYFQNEAQLEKSRLLSDRFSAERPKGSFSTLEIQRTEQGDSAMYLCASSPRNGQGLHEQYFGPGTRLTVT.

The J gene is TRBJ1-5, the V gene TRBV28; 8 bases are a match to TRBD1. V was pared by 2 bases and J by 2 bases, with 2 bases of the junction left unmatched. Per germline, CDR1 MDHEN and CDR2 SYDVKM. This CDR3 has 15 amino acids. CDR3 residues: CASSLLQGGNQPQHF. CDR3 coding DNA: TGTGCCAGCAGTTTACTACAGGGGGGCAATCAGCCCCAGCATTTT.

V is TRBV28 and J is TRBJ1-1, with D perhaps TRBD1 (5 bases). V lost 7 bases and J 0 bases, leaving 21 bases between the germline ends. The CDR3 covers 17 residues. Germline V gene sequence: CDR1 MDHEN, CDR2 SYDVKM. The CDR3 DNA is TGTGCCAGCACCCCACCATATGAGACAGCCATGAACACTGAAGCTTTCTTT. Protein: CASTPPYETAMNTEAFF.

To note about this clone: No DNA is shown, since the ends of the CDR3 on it are uncertain; the CDR3 is the one TCRdb lists. The rearrangement joins TRBV28 to TRBJ2-7; the table assigns TRBD2, which was not confirmed against the DNA. Germline CDR1 and CDR2: MDHEN and SYDVKM. The CDR3 length equals 14 residues, ends included. The CDR3 loop is CASSLTFGAYEQYF.

J is TRBJ1-2 and V is TRBV18; weak D call: TRBD1 (6 bases). The CDR3 sequence is 14 residues long. The V end lost 2 bases, the J end lost 5 bases, and 12 bases lay between the germline ends. From germline, CDR1 is KGHSH and CDR2 LQKENI. CDR3 nucleotides: TGTGCCAGCTCACCATTCGGGGGGCTTTATGGCTACACCTTC. This translates into CASSPFGGLYGYTF.

The rearrangement joins TRBV28 to TRBJ2-1; possible D gene TRBD2, 6 bases. Trimming removed 3 bases at V and 10 bases at J, with 19 bases between. There are 15 residues in the CDR3. Germline V gene sequence: CDR1 MDHEN, CDR2 SYDVKM. CDR3 protein: CASSFTGTPLGEQFF. The CDR3 DNA follows: TGTGCCAGCAGTTTCACCGGGACTCCTCTGGGGGAGCAGTTCTTC.

The chain recombines TRBV7-9 with TRBJ2-5, with D possibly being TRBD1 (5 bases). Trimming pared 8 bases from V and 4 bases from J, leaving 11 bases between. The CDR3 is 12 residues long. Germline V CDR1 and CDR2: SEHNR, FQNEAQ (reference sequence). This CDR3 is CASASGLETQYF. DNA of the CDR3: TGTGCCAGCGCATCAGGGTTAGAGACCCAGTACTTC.

This clone occurred a few times. The chain couples TRBV27 to TRBJ1-2; D call uncertain. The V gene's germline CDR1 is MNHEY and CDR2 SMNVEV (reference sequence). The CDR3 is made up of 13 amino acids. V lost 3 bases, J lost 6 bases, and 11 bases lay in between. CDR3 sequence: CASSFSPRHGYTF. CDR3 in DNA: TGTGCCAGCAGTTTTTCTCCCAGGCATGGCTACACCTTC.

The chain employs TRBV6-4 and TRBJ2-4; perhaps TRBD1 as D (6 bases). With 4 bases removed from V and 0 bases from J, the gap between germline ends came to 22 bases. Germline V lookup: CDR1 MRHNA, CDR2 SNTAGT. The CDR3 is 19 residues long. The CDR3 DNA sequence: TGTGCCAGCAGTGGCTCAACGTTTCAGGGGAGTTTAGCCAAAAACATTCAGTACTTC. Protein: CASSGSTFQGSLAKNIQYF.

The gene calls are TRBV11-3 and TRBJ2-1; D gene unclear. Per the germline V gene, CDR1 is SGHNT and CDR2 is YENEEA. V dropped 5 bases and J dropped 0 bases, with 20 bases sitting between them. The CDR3 runs to 18 residues. The CDR3 sequence is CASSARRTYKSSYNEQFF. The CDR3 nucleotides read TGTGCCAGCAGCGCAAGAAGGACCTACAAAAGCTCCTACAATGAGCAGTTCTTC.

This clone showed up just once. The V and J genes are TRBV19 and TRBJ2-7, with TRBD1 matching over 9 bases. The CDR3 covers 13 residues. Trimming removed 5 bases from V and 4 bases from J; junction bases left unmatched: 3. Per the germline V gene, CDR1 is LNHDA and CDR2 is SQIVND (reference sequence). DNA for the CDR3: TGTGCCAGTAGTTTCGGGACAGGGTACGAGCAGTACTTC. Protein: CASSFGTGYEQYF.

This clone was counted only a few times. The gene calls are TRBV27 and TRBJ2-7, with 11 bases aligning to TRBD2. CDR1 and CDR2 (germline): MNHEY, SMNVEV (reference sequence). This CDR3 comprises 14 residues. Trimming took 3 bases from V and 6 from J; bases not matched to a gene: 4. The CDR3 nucleotides are TGTGCCAGCAGTTTTTCTAGCGGGGGGTCCGAGCAGTACTTC. It specifies CASSFSSGGSEQYF.